A selection of T cell receptor beta chains follows, all from one sample in a study of technical replicates of blood from a handful of donors. Profiled with immunoSEQ multiplex PCR; TCRdb holds only in-frame clones, not every one. The sample yields about 12,000 clones, 60% to 80% seen once. The sequenced material came from PBMCs. All receptors derive from a human donor in good health. The CDR3 runs from the conserved cysteine through the conserved F or W. The D gene is left open where the match is weak. Not every row has a clone size; where given, it reads once, few, many or a size class.

J | size | V | D | length | CDR3 | DNA
TRBJ1-1 | few | TRBV2 | . | 13 | CASSSQGNTEAFF | TGTGCCAGCAGTTCTCAGGGTAACACTGAAGCTTTCTTT
TRBJ1-5 | . | TRBV7-2 | . | 15 | CASSSRVGGNQPQHF | TGTGCCAGCAGCTCCCGGGTAGGGGGCAATCAGCCCCAGCATTTT
TRBJ2-7 | . | TRBV18 | TRBD2 | 14 | CASSPSSGTYEQYF | TGTGCCAGCTCACCATCTAGCGGGACCTACGAGCAGTACTTC
TRBJ2-1 | once | TRBV7-2 | . | 12 | CASSPSVDEQFF | TGTGCCAGCAGCCCCTCGGTGGATGAGCAGTTCTTC
TRBJ2-3 | once | TRBV5-1 | TRBD2 | 16 | CASSLGASGDTDTQYF | TGCGCCAGCAGCTTGGGTGCTAGCGGAGACACAGATACGCAGTATTTT
TRBJ2-3 | . | TRBV7-7 | TRBD2 | 15 | CASSPSLGGWDTQYF | TGTGCCAGCAGCCCATCCCTGGGGGGGTGGGATACGCAGTATTTT
TRBJ2-7 | . | TRBV27 | TRBD1 | 15 | CASSLLPGQGDEQYF | TGTGCCAGCAGTTTACTCCCGGGACAGGGCGACGAGCAGTACTTC
TRBJ2-7 | . | TRBV4-2 | TRBD2 | 16 | CASSQDASGSSYEQYF | TGTGCCAGCAGCCAAGATGCTAGCGGTAGCTCCTACGAGCAGTACTTC
TRBJ2-5 | . | TRBV5-4 | . | 14 | CASSLGGNQETQYF | TGTGCCAGCAGCTTGGGAGGGAACCAAGAGACCCAGTACTTC
TRBJ1-1 | . | TRBV14 | . | 17 | CASSLRIGRGLNTEAFF | TGTGCCAGCAGCCTCCGCATTGGCAGGGGACTGAACACTGAAGCTTTCTTT
TRBJ2-7 | . | TRBV27 | TRBD2 | 15 | CASRPSGGPTYEQYF | TGTGCCAGCAGGCCTAGCGGGGGCCCCACCTACGAGCAGTACTTC
TRBJ2-7 | few | TRBV6-5 | TRBD2 | 15 | CASSYASGRNYEQYF | TGTGCCAGCAGTTACGCTAGCGGGAGGAACTACGAGCAGTACTTC
TRBJ2-1 | once | TRBV5-1 | . | 16 | CASSLAGGAAYNEQFF | TGCGCCAGCAGCTTGGCCGGGGGTGCAGCCTACAATGAGCAGTTCTTC
TRBJ1-2 | . | TRBV4-2 | . | 14 | CASSQATGDYGYTF | TGTGCCAGCAGCCAAGCAACGGGAGACTATGGCTACACCTTC
TRBJ1-5 | . | TRBV19 | . | 11 | CASKREEPQHF | TGTGCCAGTAAGAGGGAGGAGCCCCAGCATTTT
TRBJ2-3 | . | TRBV27 | TRBD2 | 15 | CASSFGLAGADTQYF | TGTGCCAGCAGTTTCGGACTAGCGGGAGCAGATACGCAGTATTTT
TRBJ2-7 | . | TRBV6-1 | . | 14 | CAICNRASSYEQYF | TGTGCCATATGCAACAGGGCCTCCAGCTACGAGCAGTACTTC
TRBJ2-7 | . | TRBV4-2 | . | 14 | CASSQDLSGYEQYF | TGTGCCAGCAGCCAAGACCTTAGCGGCTACGAGCAGTACTTC
TRBJ2-7 | . | TRBV27 | TRBD1 | 14 | CASQGQGHSYEQYF | TGTGCCAGCCAGGGACAGGGGCACTCCTACGAGCAGTACTTC
TRBJ1-1 | . | TRBV5-5 | . | 13 | CASSLGSRGEAFF | TGTGCCAGCAGCTTGGGTTCCAGGGGCGAAGCTTTCTTT
TRBJ2-1 | . | TRBV5-1 | . | 14 | CASRASRNNNEQFF | TGCGCCAGCAGGGCGAGCAGGAATAACAATGAGCAGTTCTTC
TRBJ2-3 | . | TRBV7-3 | TRBD1 | 15 | CASSLTGQYTDTQYF | TGTGCCAGCAGCTTGACGGGACAGTACACAGATACGCAGTATTTT